These 4 T cell receptor beta chains came from one sample sequenced in a study of shared clonotypes between healthy human individuals. Profiling relied on immunoSEQ multiplex PCR, and the TCRdb table lists in-frame clones only, not all of them. The sample comprises 2 million to 2.5 million clones, about 90% of which are singletons, and 0.37% rests with the top ten. Source material: naive CD4+ T cells from PBMCs. Indicated subset: CD45RA+ positively selected. The receptors were sampled from a young man in good health. Some clones in this sample may be carry-over from other donors' samples.

The V and J genes are TRBV5-4 and TRBJ1-3; possibly TRBD1 for D (6 bases). The CDR3 is made up of 16 amino acids. Germline CDR1 reads SGHNT; CDR2 reads YYREEE (reference sequence). The ends were cut back, 3 bases at V and 0 bases at J, with 13 bases in the middle. The chain's CDR3 is CASSSYRESSGNTIYF. CDR3 nucleotides: TGTGCCAGCAGCTCGTACAGGGAGAGCTCTGGAAACACCATATATTTT.

This clone was detected only once. The J gene is TRBJ1-5, the V gene TRBV7-2, with D perhaps matching TRBD1 (5 bases). Per the germline V gene, CDR1 is SGHTA and CDR2 is FQGNSA. The CDR3 runs 15 residues. The V end lost 1 base, the J end lost 3 bases, and 10 bases lay between the germline ends. CDR3 DNA sequence: TGTGCCAGCAGCTTAGTCTCGACAGTCAATCAGCCCCAGCATTTT. Protein: CASSLVSTVNQPQHF.

This clone has only a few counts. The CDR3 protein is CASSSGQAPTEAFF. As DNA, the CDR3 is TGCGCCAGCAGCTCGGGACAGGCTCCGACTGAAGCTTTCTTT. The chain uses TRBV5-1 and TRBJ1-1; 8 positions match TRBD1. Germline CDR1 is SGHRS and CDR2 is YFSETQ. Trimming took 3 bases from V and 5 from J; bases not matched to a gene: 6. The CDR3 contains 14 residues.

V and J are TRBV27 and TRBJ2-5; a weak D match, TRBD1 (5 bases). The CDR3 has 13 residues. The germline V gene has CDR1 MNHEY and CDR2 SMNVEV (reference sequence). CDR3 nucleotides: TGTACACGTTGCCCAGGGCATAAAGAGACCCAGTACTTC. It translates to CTRCPGHKETQYF.